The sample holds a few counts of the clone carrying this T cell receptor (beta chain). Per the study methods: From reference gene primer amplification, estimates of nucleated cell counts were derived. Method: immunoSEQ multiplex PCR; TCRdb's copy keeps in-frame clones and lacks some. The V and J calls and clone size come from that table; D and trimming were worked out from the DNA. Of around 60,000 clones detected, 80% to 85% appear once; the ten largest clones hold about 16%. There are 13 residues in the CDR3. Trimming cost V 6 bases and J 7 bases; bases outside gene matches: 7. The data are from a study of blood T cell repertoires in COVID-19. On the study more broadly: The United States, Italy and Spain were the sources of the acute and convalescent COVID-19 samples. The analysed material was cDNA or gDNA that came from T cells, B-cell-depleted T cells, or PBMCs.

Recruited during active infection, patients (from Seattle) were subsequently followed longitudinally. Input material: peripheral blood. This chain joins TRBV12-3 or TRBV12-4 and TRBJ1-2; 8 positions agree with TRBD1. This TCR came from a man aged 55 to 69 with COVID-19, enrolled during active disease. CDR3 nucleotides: TGTGCCAGCAGGAATTCAGGGGGCGCTGGCTACACCTTC. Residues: CASRNSGGAGYTF.